This TCR beta chain derives from a study of blood T cells in healthy people across ages. Whole-study findings and limits: Observed TCR beta diversity per million T cells went down as age went up. This fall followed a roughly linear course with age. When set beside aged donors, long-lived donors presented more naive CD4+ cells and higher diversity.

A J-beta primer mix and a sample-barcoded 5' primer were used in a second PCR of about 7 to 12 cycles. MiXCR was run by TCRdb on the 5' RACE reads, yielding one entry per CDR3 protein. The sample includes fewer than 2 million distinct CDR3 sequences, roughly two fifths of them seen just once. A word on this clonotype: Its specificity is not known.

Every donor gave approximately 10 milliliters of peripheral blood. Germline values: CDR1 GTSNPN, CDR2 SVGIG (reference sequence). The CDR3 consists of 14 residues. Trimming pared 3 bases from V and 4 bases from J, leaving 15 bases between. The sample taken for sequencing was blood. The chain recombines TRBV30 with TRBJ1-2; D is possibly TRBD1 (5 bases). The sequence was collected from a human donor in good health. The CDR3 DNA sequence: TGTGCCTGGAGGGTAAAGGGACTGCGCTATGGCTACACCTTC. Its protein is CAWRVKGLRYGYTF.